This T cell receptor beta chain derives from a study of PD-L1 blockade in urothelial cancer. Looking at the study overall: Prior chemotherapy regimens per patient numbered 0 to 3. At 3 weeks (second dose) and 6 weeks after starting treatment, blood was analyzed.

The germline CDR1 and CDR2 sequences are MGHDK and SYGVNS. This CDR3 spans 17 amino acids. V dropped 1 base and J dropped 1 base, with 13 bases sitting between them. Assay: immunoSEQ multiplex PCR; the TCRdb copy retains only in-frame clones and omits some. The data contain around 86,000 clones, around four fifths of them singletons. Indicated time point: pretreatment peripheral blood. Diagnoses among patients were locally advanced or metastatic urothelial carcinoma. The chain is built from TRBV25-1 and TRBJ1-4; a weak D match, TRBD1 (5 bases). Sample: PBMCs, taken around atezolizumab (anti-PD-L1) treatment. This TCR was sampled from a man aged 40-55 years with urothelial cancer. The DNA of the CDR3 is TGTGCCAGCAGTGAATGGACCGACAGCCTAACTAATGAAAAACTGTTTTTT. Its protein product is CASSEWTDSLTNEKLFF.